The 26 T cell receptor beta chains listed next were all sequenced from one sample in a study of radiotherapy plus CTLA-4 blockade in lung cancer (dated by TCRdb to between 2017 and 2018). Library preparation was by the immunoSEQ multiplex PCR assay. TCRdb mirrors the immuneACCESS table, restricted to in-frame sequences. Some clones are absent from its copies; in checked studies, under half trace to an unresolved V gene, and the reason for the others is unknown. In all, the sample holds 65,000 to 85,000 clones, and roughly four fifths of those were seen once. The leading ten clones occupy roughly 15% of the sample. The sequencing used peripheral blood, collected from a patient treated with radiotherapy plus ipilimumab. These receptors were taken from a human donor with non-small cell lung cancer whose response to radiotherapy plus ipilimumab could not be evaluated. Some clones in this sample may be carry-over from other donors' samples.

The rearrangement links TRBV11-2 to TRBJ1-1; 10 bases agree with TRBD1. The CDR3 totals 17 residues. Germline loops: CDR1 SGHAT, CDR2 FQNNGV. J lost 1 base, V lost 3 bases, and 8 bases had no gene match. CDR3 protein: CASSFLRQGARNTEAFF. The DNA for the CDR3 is TGTGCCAGCAGCTTCCTTAGACAGGGGGCGCGGAACACTGAAGCTTTCTTT.

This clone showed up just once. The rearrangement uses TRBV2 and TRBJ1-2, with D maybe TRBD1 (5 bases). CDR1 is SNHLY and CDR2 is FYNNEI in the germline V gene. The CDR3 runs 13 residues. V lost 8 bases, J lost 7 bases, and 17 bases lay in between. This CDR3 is CASPRIGVSGYTF. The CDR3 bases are TGTGCCAGCCCCCGGATAGGGGTGAGTGGCTACACCTTC.

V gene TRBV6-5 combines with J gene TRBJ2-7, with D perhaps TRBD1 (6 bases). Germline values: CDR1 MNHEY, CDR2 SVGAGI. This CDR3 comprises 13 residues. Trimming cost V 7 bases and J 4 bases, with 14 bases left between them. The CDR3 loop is CASTQGWRYEQYF. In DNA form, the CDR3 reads TGTGCCAGCACCCAGGGGTGGAGATACGAGCAGTACTTC.

In DNA, the CDR3 is TGTGCCAGCACAACAGGGGGTTCGTACGAGCAGTACTTC. Amino acid sequence: CASTTGGSYEQYF. The chain has TRBV6-1 and TRBJ2-7, with 8 nucleotides matching TRBD1. The CDR3 consists of 13 residues. V gave up 7 bases and J gave up 4 bases; unmatched junction bases: 6. The germline CDR1 and CDR2 sequences are MNHNS and SASEGT.

This CDR3 is CASSLGGGLSYEQYF. In DNA, the CDR3 is TGTGCCAGCAGCTTAGGGGGAGGGTTGTCCTACGAGCAGTACTTC. The chain links TRBV11-2 to TRBJ2-7; 7 nucleotides line up with TRBD2. This CDR3 is 15 amino acids long. V was pared by 1 base and J by 1 base, with 4 bases of the junction left unmatched. CDR1 is SGHAT, CDR2 FQNNGV, per germline. Full variable domain (rest looked up from reference TRBV11-2 and TRBJ2-7): EAGVAQSPRYKIIEKRQSVAFWCNPISGHATLYWYQQILGQGPKLLIQFQNNGVVDDSQLPKDRFSAERLKGVDSTLKIQPAKLEDSAVYLCASSLGGGLSYEQYFGPGTRLTVT.

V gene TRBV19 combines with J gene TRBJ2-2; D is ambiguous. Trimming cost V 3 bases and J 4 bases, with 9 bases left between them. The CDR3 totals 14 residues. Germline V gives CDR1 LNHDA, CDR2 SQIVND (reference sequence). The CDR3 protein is CASSIQQFTGELFF. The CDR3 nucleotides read TGTGCCAGTAGTATCCAACAGTTCACCGGGGAGCTGTTTTTT.

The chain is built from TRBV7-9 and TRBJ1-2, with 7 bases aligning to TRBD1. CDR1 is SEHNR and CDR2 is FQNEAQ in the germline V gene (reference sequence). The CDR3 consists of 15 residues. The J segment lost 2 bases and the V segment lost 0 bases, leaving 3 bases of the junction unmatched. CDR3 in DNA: TGTGCCAGCAGCTTAGCGGCAGGGGGAAACTATGGCTACACCTTC. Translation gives CASSLAAGGNYGYTF.

DNA for the CDR3: TGTGCCAGCAGATTGGGACAGGCAGATATGTTTAATTCACCCCTCCACTTT. This gives the protein CASRLGQADMFNSPLHF. The V gene is TRBV2, the J gene TRBJ1-6, with 8 nucleotides matching TRBD1. The germline gives CDR1 SNHLY, CDR2 FYNNEI. The CDR3 is made up of 17 amino acids. V trimming: 6 bases; J trimming: 6 bases; junction bases outside the gene matches: 13.

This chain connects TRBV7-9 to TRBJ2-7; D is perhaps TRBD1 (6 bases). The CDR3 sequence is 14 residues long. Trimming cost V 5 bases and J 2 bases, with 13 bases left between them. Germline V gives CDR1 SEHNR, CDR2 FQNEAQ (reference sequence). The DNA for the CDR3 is TGTGCCAGCAGCCCCTCGACAGGAACCTACGAGCAGTACTTC. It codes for CASSPSTGTYEQYF. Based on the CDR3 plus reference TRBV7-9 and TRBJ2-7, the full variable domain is DTGVSQNPRHKITKRGQNVTFRCDPISEHNRLYWYRQTLGQGPEFLTYFQNEAQLEKSRLLSDRFSAERPKGSFSTLEIQRTEQGDSAMYLCASSPSTGTYEQYFGPGTRLTVT.

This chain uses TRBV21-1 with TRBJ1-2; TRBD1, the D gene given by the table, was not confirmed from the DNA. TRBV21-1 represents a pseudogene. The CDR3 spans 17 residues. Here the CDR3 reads CASSPRTVEKIRYGYTF. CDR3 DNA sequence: TGTGCCAGCAGCCCCCGGACAGTCGAAAAAATTCGTTATGGCTACACCTTC.

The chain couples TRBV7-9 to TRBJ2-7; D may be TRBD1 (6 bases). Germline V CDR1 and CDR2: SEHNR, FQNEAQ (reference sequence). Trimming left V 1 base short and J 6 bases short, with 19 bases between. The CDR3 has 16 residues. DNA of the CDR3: TGTGCCAGCAGCTTAGGGTCAGGGGCAAGTAGAGGCGAGCAGTACTTC. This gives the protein CASSLGSGASRGEQYF. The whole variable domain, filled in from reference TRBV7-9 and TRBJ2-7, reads DTGVSQNPRHKITKRGQNVTFRCDPISEHNRLYWYRQTLGQGPEFLTYFQNEAQLEKSRLLSDRFSAERPKGSFSTLEIQRTEQGDSAMYLCASSLGSGASRGEQYFGPGTRLTVT.

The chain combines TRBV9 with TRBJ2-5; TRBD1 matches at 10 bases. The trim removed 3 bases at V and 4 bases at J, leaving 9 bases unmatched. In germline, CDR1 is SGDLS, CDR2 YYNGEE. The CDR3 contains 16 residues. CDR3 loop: CASSAADRGLRETQYF. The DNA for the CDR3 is TGTGCCAGCAGCGCAGCCGACAGGGGGCTTCGAGAGACCCAGTACTTC.

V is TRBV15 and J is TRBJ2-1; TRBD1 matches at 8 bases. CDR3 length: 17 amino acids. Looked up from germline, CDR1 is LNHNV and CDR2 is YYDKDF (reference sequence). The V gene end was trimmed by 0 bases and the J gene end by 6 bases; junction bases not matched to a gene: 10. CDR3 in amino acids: CATSRDQGTGWRNEQFF. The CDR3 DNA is TGTGCCACCAGCAGAGATCAGGGGACAGGATGGCGCAATGAGCAGTTCTTC. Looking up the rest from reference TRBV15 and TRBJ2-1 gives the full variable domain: DAMVIQNPRYQVTQFGKPVTLSCSQTLNHNVMYWYQQKSSQAPKLLFHYYDKDFNNEADTPDNFQSRRPNTSFCFLDIRSPGLGDTAMYLCATSRDQGTGWRNEQFFGPGTRLTVL.

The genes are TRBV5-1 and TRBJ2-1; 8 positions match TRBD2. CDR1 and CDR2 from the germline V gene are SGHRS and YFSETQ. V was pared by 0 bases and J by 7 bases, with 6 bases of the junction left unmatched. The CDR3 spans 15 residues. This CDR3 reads CASSLVGGAGNEQFF. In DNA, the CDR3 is TGCGCCAGCAGCTTGGTCGGGGGGGCCGGTAATGAGCAGTTCTTC.

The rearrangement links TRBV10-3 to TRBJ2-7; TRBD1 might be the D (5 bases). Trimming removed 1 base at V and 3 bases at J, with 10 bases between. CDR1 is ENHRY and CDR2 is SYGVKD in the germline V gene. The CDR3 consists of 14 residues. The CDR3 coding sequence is TGTGCCATCAGTGAGTTTGAAGGGGACTACGAGCAGTACTTC. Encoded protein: CAISEFEGDYEQYF.

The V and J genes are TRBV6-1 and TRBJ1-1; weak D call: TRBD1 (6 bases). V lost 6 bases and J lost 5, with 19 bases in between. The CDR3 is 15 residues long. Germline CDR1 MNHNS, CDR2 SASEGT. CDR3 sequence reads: CASSLPSGAYTEAFF. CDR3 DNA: TGTGCCAGCAGCCTCCCGTCAGGGGCCTATACTGAAGCTTTCTTT.

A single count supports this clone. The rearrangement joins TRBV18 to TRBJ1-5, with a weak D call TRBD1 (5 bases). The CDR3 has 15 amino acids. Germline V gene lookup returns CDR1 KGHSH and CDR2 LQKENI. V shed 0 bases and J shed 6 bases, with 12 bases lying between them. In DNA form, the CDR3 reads TGTGCCAGCTCACCACCCGGGGGGGATGGTCAGCCCCAGCATTTT. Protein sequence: CASSPPGGDGQPQHF.

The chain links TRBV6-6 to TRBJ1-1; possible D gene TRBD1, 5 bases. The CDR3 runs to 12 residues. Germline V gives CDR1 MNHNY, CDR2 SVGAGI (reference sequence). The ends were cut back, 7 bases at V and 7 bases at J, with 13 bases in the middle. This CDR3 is CASTGGANEAFF. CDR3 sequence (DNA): TGTGCCAGCACCGGAGGGGCGAATGAAGCTTTCTTT.

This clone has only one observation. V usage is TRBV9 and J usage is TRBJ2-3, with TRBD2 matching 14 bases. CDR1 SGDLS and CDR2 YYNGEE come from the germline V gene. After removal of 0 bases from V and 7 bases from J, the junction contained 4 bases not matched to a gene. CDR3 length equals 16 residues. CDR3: CASSVGTSGGRNTQYF. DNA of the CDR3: TGTGCCAGCAGCGTAGGGACTAGCGGGGGGCGGAATACGCAGTATTTT.

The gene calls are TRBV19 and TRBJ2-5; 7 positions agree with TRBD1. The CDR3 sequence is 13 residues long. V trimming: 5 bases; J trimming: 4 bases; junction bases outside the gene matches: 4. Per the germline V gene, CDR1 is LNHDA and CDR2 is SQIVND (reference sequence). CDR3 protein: CASSLRGRETQYF. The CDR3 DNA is TGTGCCAGTAGTTTAAGGGGGCGAGAGACCCAGTACTTC. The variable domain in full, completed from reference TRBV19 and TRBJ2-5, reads DGGITQSPKYLFRKEGQNVTLSCEQNLNHDAMYWYRQDPGQGLRLIYYSQIVNDFQKGDIAEGYSVSREKKESFPLTVTSAQKNPTAFYLCASSLRGRETQYFGPGTRLLVL.

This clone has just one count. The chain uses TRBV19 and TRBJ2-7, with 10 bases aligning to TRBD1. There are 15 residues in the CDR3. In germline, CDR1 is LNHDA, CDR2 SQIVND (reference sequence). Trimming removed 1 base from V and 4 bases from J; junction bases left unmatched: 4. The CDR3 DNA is TGTGCCAGTAGTATAGCAGGACAGGGGGGATACGAGCAGTACTTC. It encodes CASSIAGQGGYEQYF.

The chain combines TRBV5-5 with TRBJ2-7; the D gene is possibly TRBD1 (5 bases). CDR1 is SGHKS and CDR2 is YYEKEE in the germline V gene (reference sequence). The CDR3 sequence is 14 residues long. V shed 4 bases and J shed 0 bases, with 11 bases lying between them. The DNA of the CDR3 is TGTGCCAGCAGCCTGACAGCTAACTCCTACGAGCAGTACTTC. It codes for CASSLTANSYEQYF.

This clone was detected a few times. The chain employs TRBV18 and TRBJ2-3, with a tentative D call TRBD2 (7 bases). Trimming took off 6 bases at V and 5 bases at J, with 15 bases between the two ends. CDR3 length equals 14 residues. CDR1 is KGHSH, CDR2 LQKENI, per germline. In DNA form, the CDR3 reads TGTGCCAGCTCGACCACAGGGAGGGGAGATACGCAGTATTTT. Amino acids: CASSTTGRGDTQYF.

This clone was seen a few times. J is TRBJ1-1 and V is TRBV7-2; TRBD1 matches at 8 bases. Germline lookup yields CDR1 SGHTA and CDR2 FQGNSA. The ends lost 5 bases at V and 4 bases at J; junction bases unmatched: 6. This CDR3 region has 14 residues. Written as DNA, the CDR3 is TGTGCCAGCAGCAGCTTGACAGGGGTCACTGAAGCTTTCTTT. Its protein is CASSSLTGVTEAFF.

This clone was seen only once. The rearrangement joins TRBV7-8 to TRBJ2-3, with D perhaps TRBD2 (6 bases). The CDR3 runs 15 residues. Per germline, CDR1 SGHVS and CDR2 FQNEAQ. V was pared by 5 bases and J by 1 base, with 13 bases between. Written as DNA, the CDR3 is TGTGCCAGCAGCCTCGTTGGCGGGGGCACAGATACGCAGTATTTT. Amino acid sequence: CASSLVGGGTDTQYF.

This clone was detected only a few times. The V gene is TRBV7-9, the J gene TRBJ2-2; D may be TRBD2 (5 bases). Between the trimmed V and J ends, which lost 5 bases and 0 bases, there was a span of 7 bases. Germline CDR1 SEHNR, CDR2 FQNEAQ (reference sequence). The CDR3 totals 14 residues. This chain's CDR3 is CASSGGANTGELFF. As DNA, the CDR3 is TGTGCCAGCAGCGGAGGTGCGAACACCGGGGAGCTGTTTTTT. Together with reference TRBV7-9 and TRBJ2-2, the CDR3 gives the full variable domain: DTGVSQNPRHKITKRGQNVTFRCDPISEHNRLYWYRQTLGQGPEFLTYFQNEAQLEKSRLLSDRFSAERPKGSFSTLEIQRTEQGDSAMYLCASSGGANTGELFFGEGSRLTVL.